The clone carrying this TCR beta chain was seen a few times. The target antigen is unknown. Profiled with immunoSEQ multiplex PCR; TCRdb holds only in-frame clones, not every one. The sample has just under 75,000 clones, around 80% seen once. The data originate from a study of T cell responses to AZD1222 COVID-19 vaccine. Overall study results and limits: Close to half of spike-specific TCRs reportedly recognize unmutated variant regions.

This CDR3 has 12 amino acids. Between the trimmed V and J ends, which lost 0 bases and 10 bases, there was a span of 9 bases. CDR1 is LNHNV and CDR2 is YYDKDF in the germline V gene (reference sequence). The sequencing here drew on peripheral blood, taken 28 days after the second AZD1222 dose. The sequence derives from an adult who received the AZD1222 COVID-19 vaccine. V usage is TRBV15 and J usage is TRBJ2-5; D not certain. CDR3 protein: CATSRDLPNQYF. CDR3 coding DNA: TGTGCCACCAGCAGAGATCTACCCAACCAGTACTTC.